This is a list of T cell receptor beta chains from one sample in a study of long-term antiretroviral therapy in people with HIV. The table came from immunoSEQ multiplex PCR; TCRdb's copy has only in-frame clones and leaves some out. In the table there are 25,000 to 30,000 clones, 86% of which are singletons. Here the sequenced sample was unsorted PBMCs, taken 2.7 years after starting antiretroviral therapy. All receptors come from a middle-aged man with HIV. CDR3s include the opening cysteine and the closing phenylalanine or tryptophan. A D gene is named only where the DNA matches it firmly. Where a row states a size, it is once, few, many or the class of an expanded clone; other rows omit it.

size	V	J	D	DNA	CDR3
.	TRBV6-6	TRBJ1-5	.	TGTGCCAGCAGCCGGGACAACTTCAATCAGCCCCAGCATTTT	CASSRDNFNQPQHF
.	TRBV2	TRBJ2-5	.	TGTGCCAGCAGTGAAGCTAATCAGGAGGTCCAGTACTTC	CASSEANQEVQYF
.	TRBV7-3	TRBJ2-3	.	TGTGCCAGCAGCCGGACGGCGACCCTCACAGATACGCAGTATTTT	CASSRTATLTDTQYF
.	TRBV7-2	TRBJ2-5	.	TGTGCCAGCAGCTCAACCCCGGGCCCAGAGACCCAGTACTTC	CASSSTPGPETQYF
.	TRBV27	TRBJ1-3	.	TGTGCCAGCAGTTTATCGTGGGGGCTCAGCTCTGGAAACACCATATATTTT	CASSLSWGLSSGNTIYF
.	TRBV9	TRBJ1-3	TRBD1	TGTGCCAGCAGCGCCGCGGGACAGGGGGCTGGTGGAAACACCATATATTTT	CASSAAGQGAGGNTIYF
.	TRBV6-4	TRBJ2-3	.	TGTGCCAGCAGTGACAAGGCGTCGAGCACAGATACGCAGTATTTT	CASSDKASSTDTQYF
.	TRBV19	TRBJ1-3	.	TGTGCCAGTAGTATTGTGGGACACTCGCCATTATATTTT	CASSIVGHSPLYF
.	TRBV28	TRBJ2-1	TRBD2	TGTGCCAGCAGTCGACTAGCGGGGATGAATGAGCAGTTCTTC	CASSRLAGMNEQFF
.	TRBV7-3	TRBJ1-3	.	TGTGCCAGCAGCTTCCCAGGTGAAGGAAACACCATATATTTT	CASSFPGEGNTIYF
.	TRBV11-1	TRBJ2-1	TRBD2	TGTGCCAGCAGCGCTAGCGGTTCGAGGAATGAGCAGTTCTTC	CASSASGSRNEQFF
.	TRBV10-2	TRBJ2-2	.	TGCGCCAGCAGTGAAGGCTCCGGGGAGCTGTTTTTT	CASSEGSGELFF
.	TRBV19	TRBJ1-2	.	TGTGCCAGTAGTACGACAGGAGGGTCCGAAACCTTC	CASSTTGGSETF
.	TRBV7-2	TRBJ2-3	.	TGTGCCAGCAGCTTAGGAGGCAGGGAGACAGATACGCAGTATTTT	CASSLGGRETDTQYF
.	TRBV20-1	TRBJ2-7	.	TGCAGTGCCAGAACAGCTTACGAGCAGTACTTC	CSARTAYEQYF
.	TRBV4-3	TRBJ2-2	TRBD1	TGCGCCAGCAGCCAAGATCGGACAGGGGGCAACACCGGGGAGCTGTTTTTT	CASSQDRTGGNTGELFF
once	TRBV30	TRBJ2-2	.	TGTGCCTCAGGAGGGGGCGTGAACACCGGGGAGCTGTTTTTT	CASGGGVNTGELFF
.	TRBV19	TRBJ1-1	.	TGTGCCAGTAGTATGCAGTCTACGAACACTGAAGCTTTCTTT	CASSMQSTNTEAFF
.	TRBV7-2	TRBJ2-2	.	TGTGCCAGCACCCTTCGACGGGCGAACACCGGGGAGCTGTTTTTT	CASTLRRANTGELFF
.	TRBV11-2	TRBJ1-2	.	TGTGCCAGCAGCTTAGACGGTTATGGCTACACCTTC	CASSLDGYGYTF
.	TRBV5-1	TRBJ1-1	TRBD1	TGCGCCAGCAGCCCCACGACAGGGGGGAACACTGAAGCTTTCTTT	CASSPTTGGNTEAFF
.	TRBV2	TRBJ1-3	.	TGTGCCAGCAGTGAAGGCTCCTCTGGAAACACCATATATTTT	CASSEGSSGNTIYF
.	TRBV9	TRBJ2-3	.	TGTGCCAGCAGCGTAGAAGCGGTACCTAGCACAGATACGCAGTATTTT	CASSVEAVPSTDTQYF
once	TRBV20-1	TRBJ2-7	.	TGCAGTGCCCCGAGCAGTTACGAGCAGTACTTC	CSAPSSYEQYF
.	TRBV19	TRBJ1-5	.	TGTGCCAGTAGCGGGGTCGTCAATCAGCCCCAGCATTTT	CASSGVVNQPQHF
.	TRBV19	TRBJ1-3	.	TGTGCCAGTATAGAAAACGGCGGCGGAAACACCATATATTTT	CASIENGGGNTIYF
once	TRBV27	TRBJ1-2	.	TGTGCCAGCAGTTCCAACTCGGTGGGTGGCTACACCTTC	CASSSNSVGGYTF
.	TRBV4-1	TRBJ1-5	.	TGCGCCAGCAGCCAAGTTGACTTTCAGCCCCAGCATTTT	CASSQVDFQPQHF
.	TRBV10-3	TRBJ2-7	TRBD1	TGTGCCATCGCCGTCGCTGGGACAGCCACCTACGAGCAGTACTTC	CAIAVAGTATYEQYF
.	TRBV2	TRBJ1-1	.	TGTGCCAGCAGTGAATCGCGGGGCATGAACACTGAAGCTTTCTTT	CASSESRGMNTEAFF
.	TRBV27	TRBJ1-1	.	TGTGCCACCGGACAGATTTCGGGGAACACTGAAGCTTTCTTT	CATGQISGNTEAFF
.	TRBV18	TRBJ2-7	TRBD2	TGTGCCAGCTCACAGGGCGGGAGAGCCTCCTACGAGCAGTACTTC	CASSQGGRASYEQYF
once	TRBV14	TRBJ2-3	.	TGTGCCAGCAGCCCGTTAGCGGTGGGGGCAGATACGCAGTATTTT	CASSPLAVGADTQYF
.	TRBV6-5	TRBJ1-1	.	TGTGCCAGCAGTTACTCGTTAGGGGACGGCATCGAAGCTTTCTTT	CASSYSLGDGIEAFF
.	TRBV6-4	TRBJ2-3	.	TGTGCCAGCAGTGACGAGTCTGGCAGGGGAACAGATACGCAGTATTTT	CASSDESGRGTDTQYF
once	TRBV6-1	TRBJ1-1	.	TGTGCCAGCAGTGAAGTCTGGAGGAATAACGCTGAAGCTTTCTTT	CASSEVWRNNAEAFF
.	TRBV28	TRBJ2-2	TRBD1	TGTGCCAGCAGTTTACCTAAACAGGGGGCGAGCACCGGGGAGCTGTTTTTT	CASSLPKQGASTGELFF
.	TRBV29-1	TRBJ2-7	TRBD2	TGCAGCGTTGGGGAGGGGTCCTACGAGCAGTACTTC	CSVGEGSYEQYF
.	TRBV29-1	TRBJ1-2	.	TGCAGCATAATTCCGCGGAGTCAGGGGAGCTATGGCTACACCTTC	CSIIPRSQGSYGYTF
.	TRBV6-1	TRBJ2-5	TRBD1	TGTGCCATCACGACAGGGGCAGCCCAAGAGACCCAGTACTTC	CAITTGAAQETQYF
.	TRBV6-4	TRBJ2-3	TRBD2	TGTGCCACCAAACCGGGACTAGAGGCAGATACGCAGTATTTT	CATKPGLEADTQYF
.	TRBV28	TRBJ1-3	.	TGTGCCAGCAGTTTAGTATCCCAGAACTCTGGAAACACCATATATTTT	CASSLVSQNSGNTIYF
.	TRBV19	TRBJ2-7	.	TGTGCCAGTAGTATCGCTGGAGGGGACGACGAGCAGTACTTC	CASSIAGGDDEQYF
.	TRBV7-8	TRBJ2-2	TRBD2	TGTGCCAGCAGCTCTAGCGGGGGGGGCACCGGGGAGCTGTTTTTT	CASSSSGGGTGELFF
.	TRBV30	TRBJ2-1	TRBD2	TGTGCCTGGAGGGCGGGACTAGCGGACAATGAGCAGTTCTTC	CAWRAGLADNEQFF
.	TRBV5-1	TRBJ1-1	.	TGCGCCAGCAGCTTGGCAGTGAACACTGAAGCTTTCTTT	CASSLAVNTEAFF
.	TRBV6-5	TRBJ2-7	.	TGTGCCAGCAGTTACGAAACCCTGGGGCTGGGGGAGCAGTACTTC	CASSYETLGLGEQYF
.	TRBV7-3	TRBJ2-1	TRBD2	TGTGCCAGCAGCTCCAATAGCGGGGGGACGTACAATGAGCAGTTCTTC	CASSSNSGGTYNEQFF
.	TRBV7-9	TRBJ2-3	TRBD2	TGTGCCAGCAGCTTAGCCCGGAGGCGGGAGGGCCAATTCGATACGCAGTATTTT	CASSLARRREGQFDTQYF
.	TRBV5-1	TRBJ2-7	TRBD2	TGCGCCAGCAGCCGCACCGGGGCGGGAGGCGAGCAGTACTTC	CASSRTGAGGEQYF
.	TRBV5-4	TRBJ1-1	.	TGTGCCAGCAGCCCGACAGGAAGGGAAGCTTTCTTT	CASSPTGREAFF
.	TRBV9	TRBJ2-1	TRBD1	TGTGCCAGCAGCGCCATCACAGGGGGCGCGGAAGAGCAGTTCTTC	CASSAITGGAEEQFF
.	TRBV5-6	TRBJ2-1	.	TGTGCCAGCAGCCTACCAGGGCTATACAATGAGCAGTTCTTC	CASSLPGLYNEQFF
.	TRBV2	TRBJ1-5	TRBD1	TGTGCCAGCAGGGTTCCGGGACAGGGCAATCAGCCCCAGCATTTT	CASRVPGQGNQPQHF
.	TRBV6-6	TRBJ1-5	.	TGTGCCAGCAGCTCGGCCTCAAATCAGCCCCAGCATTTT	CASSSASNQPQHF
once	TRBV5-1	TRBJ1-3	.	TGCGCCAGCAGCTCCGGGACCTCTGGAAACACCATATATTTT	CASSSGTSGNTIYF
.	TRBV4-2	TRBJ2-2	.	TGTGCCAGCAGCCAAGATCTGATCGGAAGGGCCGGGGAGCTGTTTTTT	CASSQDLIGRAGELFF
.	TRBV6-1	TRBJ1-1	TRBD1	TGTGCCAGCAGTGAAGCTTGGACAGGGGGTCTCAACACTGAAGCTTTCTTT	CASSEAWTGGLNTEAFF
.	TRBV2	TRBJ2-2	.	TGTGCCAGCAGTGAAGCGGGCTTTTCGAACACCGGGGAGCTGTTTTTT	CASSEAGFSNTGELFF